A selection of T cell receptor beta chains follows, all from one sample in a study of human T cells and chemical hapten exposure. MiXCR, applied by TCRdb to the 5' RACE reads, yields one record per CDR3 protein. This sample carries roughly 120,000 distinct CDR3 sequences, approximately 19% of them seen once, and the ten largest clones take about 3%. All receptors come from a human donor in good health. Each CDR3 is given with its conserved first and last residue. The D gene is left open where the match is weak. Size values are once, few and many counts, or a class for expanded clones, and some rows have none.

d_call: NA
v_call: TRBV20-1
j_call: TRBJ2-1
clone_size: NA
cdr3_aa: CSARVGGSYNEQFF
cdr3_nt: TGCAGTGCTAGAGTGGGAGGCTCCTACAATGAGCAGTTCTTC

d_call: NA
v_call: TRBV10-1
j_call: TRBJ2-3
clone_size: NA
cdr3_aa: CASSESTGTDTQYF
cdr3_nt: TGCGCCAGCAGTGAGTCAACGGGCACAGATACGCAGTATTTT

d_call: NA
v_call: TRBV13
j_call: TRBJ1-1
clone_size: NA
cdr3_aa: CASSPSFGEAFF
cdr3_nt: TGTGCCAGCAGCCCGTCCTTTGGTGAAGCTTTCTTT

d_call: NA
v_call: TRBV3-1
j_call: TRBJ2-1
clone_size: NA
cdr3_aa: CASRINNEQFF
cdr3_nt: TGTGCCAGCAGAATTAACAATGAGCAGTTCTTC

d_call: NA
v_call: TRBV18
j_call: TRBJ2-6
clone_size: many
cdr3_aa: CASSPIPGSGANVLTF
cdr3_nt: TGTGCCAGCTCACCAATTCCTGGGTCTGGGGCCAACGTCCTGACTTTC

d_call: NA
v_call: TRBV7-3
j_call: TRBJ2-6
clone_size: NA
cdr3_aa: CASSLTAGRGTGANVLTF
cdr3_nt: TGTGCCAGCAGCTTAACGGCCGGGAGAGGTACCGGGGCCAACGTCCTGACTTTC

d_call: NA
v_call: TRBV3-1
j_call: TRBJ2-7
clone_size: NA
cdr3_aa: CANSQRTHEQYF
cdr3_nt: TGTGCCAACAGCCAACGTACCCACGAGCAGTACTTC

d_call: NA
v_call: TRBV6-2/TRBV6-3
j_call: TRBJ2-1
clone_size: NA
cdr3_aa: CASSFPTHEGGAHRPNEQFF
cdr3_nt: TGTGCCAGCAGTTTCCCTACTCACGAGGGGGGCGCCCACCGACCAAATGAGCAGTTCTTC

d_call: TRBD1
v_call: TRBV11-2
j_call: TRBJ2-7
clone_size: few
cdr3_aa: CASSRTIPDRARQYF
cdr3_nt: TGTGCCAGCAGCCGAACCATACCCGACAGGGCTCGTCAGTACTTC

d_call: NA
v_call: TRBV18
j_call: TRBJ1-5
clone_size: NA
cdr3_aa: CASSPETFSNQPQHF
cdr3_nt: TGTGCCAGCTCACCGGAGACATTTAGCAATCAGCCCCAGCATTTT

d_call: NA
v_call: TRBV7-8
j_call: TRBJ2-3
clone_size: few
cdr3_aa: CASSLRAGKTSTDTQYF
cdr3_nt: TGTGCCAGCAGCTTAAGGGCAGGGAAAACTAGCACAGATACGCAGTATTTT

d_call: NA
v_call: TRBV29-1
j_call: TRBJ2-5
clone_size: NA
cdr3_aa: CSAGRPPGETQYF
cdr3_nt: TGCAGCGCCGGCCGACCCCCCGGAGAGACCCAGTACTTC

d_call: NA
v_call: TRBV3-1
j_call: TRBJ2-1
clone_size: NA
cdr3_aa: CASSLRPREQFF
cdr3_nt: TGTGCCAGCAGCCTCCGTCCCAGGGAGCAGTTCTTC

d_call: TRBD1
v_call: TRBV28
j_call: TRBJ1-4
clone_size: NA
cdr3_aa: CASSLWSAGGLSANEKLFF
cdr3_nt: TGTGCCAGCAGTTTATGGTCGGCAGGGGGCTTATCAGCTAATGAAAAACTGTTTTTT

d_call: NA
v_call: TRBV29-1
j_call: TRBJ2-2
clone_size: NA
cdr3_aa: CSVSQAGELFF
cdr3_nt: TGCAGCGTTTCACAAGCCGGGGAGCTGTTTTTT

d_call: TRBD2
v_call: TRBV20-1
j_call: TRBJ2-7
clone_size: few
cdr3_aa: CSARSLAGVSYEQYF
cdr3_nt: TGCAGTGCTAGAAGCCTAGCGGGGGTCTCCTACGAGCAGTACTTC

d_call: NA
v_call: TRBV7-2
j_call: TRBJ2-7
clone_size: few
cdr3_aa: CASSLMPGETYEQYF
cdr3_nt: TGTGCCAGCAGCTTAATGCCAGGGGAAACCTACGAGCAGTACTTC

d_call: NA
v_call: TRBV7-2
j_call: TRBJ1-1
clone_size: few
cdr3_aa: CASTLLGLSNTEAFF
cdr3_nt: TGTGCCAGCACCCTCTTAGGGCTTTCGAACACTGAAGCTTTCTTT

d_call: NA
v_call: TRBV27
j_call: TRBJ1-1
clone_size: NA
cdr3_aa: CASSPSVLRRGLKFAMVGTEAFF
cdr3_nt: TGTGCCAGCAGTCCCTCGGTTCTTAGACGAGGACTCAAGTTCGCCATGGTGGGCACTGAAGCTTTCTTT

d_call: NA
v_call: TRBV14
j_call: TRBJ2-1
clone_size: few
cdr3_aa: CASSQAFHREISYNEQFF
cdr3_nt: TGTGCCAGCAGCCAAGCCTTTCACAGGGAAATCTCCTACAATGAGCAGTTCTTC

d_call: NA
v_call: TRBV6-5
j_call: TRBJ2-3
clone_size: few
cdr3_aa: CASSSLGGPSTDTQYF
cdr3_nt: TGTGCCAGCAGTTCTCTGGGGGGGCCGAGCACAGATACGCAGTATTTT

d_call: NA
v_call: TRBV13
j_call: TRBJ2-7
clone_size: few
cdr3_aa: CASSLGISVGQIF
cdr3_nt: TGTGCCAGCAGCTTAGGTATTTCCGTCGGGCAGATCTTC

d_call: TRBD1
v_call: TRBV27
j_call: TRBJ2-1
clone_size: NA
cdr3_aa: CASSLVPGQIYNEQFF
cdr3_nt: TGTGCCAGCAGTTTGGTCCCGGGACAGATCTACAATGAGCAGTTCTTC

d_call: TRBD2
v_call: TRBV7-9
j_call: TRBJ2-1
clone_size: few
cdr3_aa: CASSPRLAVQSMEQFF
cdr3_nt: TGTGCCAGCAGCCCTCGGCTAGCGGTCCAAAGTATGGAGCAGTTCTTC

d_call: NA
v_call: TRBV28
j_call: TRBJ2-7
clone_size: NA
cdr3_aa: CASSPDLAYEQYF
cdr3_nt: TGTGCCAGCTCCCCTGACCTGGCCTACGAGCAGTACTTC

d_call: NA
v_call: TRBV12-3/TRBV12-4
j_call: TRBJ1-1
clone_size: few
cdr3_aa: CASRPDRYTEAFF
cdr3_nt: TGTGCCAGCAGACCCGACAGGTACACTGAAGCTTTCTTT

d_call: NA
v_call: TRBV5-1
j_call: TRBJ1-4
clone_size: NA
cdr3_aa: CASRPTGATNEKLFF
cdr3_nt: TGCGCCAGCAGGCCGACCGGGGCGACTAATGAAAAACTGTTTTTT

d_call: NA
v_call: TRBV20-1
j_call: TRBJ2-1
clone_size: NA
cdr3_aa: CSARGVRVSYNEQFF
cdr3_nt: TGCAGTGCTAGGGGGGTCCGGGTGTCCTACAATGAGCAGTTCTTC

d_call: TRBD2
v_call: TRBV10-3
j_call: TRBJ2-7
clone_size: few
cdr3_aa: CAIRETSGGHYEQYF
cdr3_nt: TGTGCCATCAGAGAGACTAGCGGTGGCCACTACGAGCAGTACTTC

d_call: TRBD1
v_call: TRBV7-6
j_call: TRBJ1-1
clone_size: few
cdr3_aa: CASSLVPGQGRSEAFF
cdr3_nt: TGTGCCAGCAGCCTAGTCCCGGGACAGGGGAGGTCCGAGGCTTTCTTT

d_call: NA
v_call: TRBV18
j_call: TRBJ2-3
clone_size: many
cdr3_aa: CASSLFTDTQYF
cdr3_nt: TGTGCCAGCTCGCTCTTCACAGATACGCAGTATTTT

d_call: NA
v_call: TRBV18
j_call: TRBJ1-4
clone_size: NA
cdr3_aa: CASSPGLAEELFF
cdr3_nt: TGTGCCAGCTCACCAGGACTGGCGGAGGAACTGTTTTTT

d_call: NA
v_call: TRBV12-3/TRBV12-4
j_call: TRBJ2-4
clone_size: few
cdr3_aa: CASSLSHIQYF
cdr3_nt: TGTGCCAGCAGTTTATCTCACATTCAGTACTTC

d_call: NA
v_call: TRBV20-1
j_call: TRBJ2-1
clone_size: few
cdr3_aa: CSAPPSSPYNEQFF
cdr3_nt: TGCAGTGCTCCCCCGTCGTCGCCCTACAATGAGCAGTTCTTC

d_call: NA
v_call: TRBV28
j_call: TRBJ2-7
clone_size: few
cdr3_aa: CASSLPLRGGPAYEQYF
cdr3_nt: TGTGCCAGCAGTTTGCCCCTGCGAGGAGGGCCCGCCTACGAGCAGTACTTC

d_call: TRBD2
v_call: TRBV29-1
j_call: TRBJ2-1
clone_size: few
cdr3_aa: CSVDGGGSSYNEQFF
cdr3_nt: TGCAGCGTTGATGGCGGGGGGAGCTCCTACAATGAGCAGTTCTTC

d_call: TRBD1
v_call: TRBV5-1
j_call: TRBJ2-7
clone_size: NA
cdr3_aa: CASSLGQGPNEQYF
cdr3_nt: TGCGCCAGCAGCTTAGGACAGGGTCCCAACGAGCAGTACTTC

d_call: TRBD1
v_call: TRBV5-1
j_call: TRBJ1-2
clone_size: few
cdr3_aa: CASGQENNYGYTF
cdr3_nt: TGCGCCAGCGGACAGGAAAATAACTATGGCTACACCTTC

d_call: TRBD1
v_call: TRBV3-1
j_call: TRBJ2-4
clone_size: few
cdr3_aa: CASSQRGQGFVHIQYF
cdr3_nt: TGTGCCAGCAGCCAGCGAGGACAGGGTTTTGTCCACATTCAGTACTTC

d_call: TRBD1
v_call: TRBV5-1
j_call: TRBJ1-2
clone_size: few
cdr3_aa: CASSPRTGNNYGYTF
cdr3_nt: TGCGCCAGCAGCCCAAGGACAGGGAATAACTATGGCTACACCTTC

d_call: NA
v_call: TRBV12-3/TRBV12-4
j_call: TRBJ2-5
clone_size: NA
cdr3_aa: CASSPAEGVGGTQYF
cdr3_nt: TGTGCCAGCAGCCCAGCGGAGGGGGTCGGTGGGACCCAGTACTTC

d_call: NA
v_call: TRBV15
j_call: TRBJ2-5
clone_size: NA
cdr3_aa: CATSRDEETQYF
cdr3_nt: TGTGCCACCAGCAGAGACGAAGAGACCCAGTACTTC

d_call: NA
v_call: TRBV12-3/TRBV12-4
j_call: TRBJ1-1
clone_size: NA
cdr3_aa: CASSLRGHTEAFF
cdr3_nt: TGTGCCAGCAGTTTAAGGGGACACACTGAAGCTTTCTTT

d_call: NA
v_call: TRBV3-1
j_call: TRBJ1-5
clone_size: NA
cdr3_aa: CASSPRNSNQPQHF
cdr3_nt: TGTGCCAGCAGCCCGAGGAATAGCAATCAGCCCCAGCATTTT

d_call: NA
v_call: TRBV6-5
j_call: TRBJ2-3
clone_size: few
cdr3_aa: CASSYEGGLSTDTQYF
cdr3_nt: TGTGCCAGCAGTTACGAGGGCGGGCTTAGCACAGATACGCAGTATTTT

d_call: NA
v_call: TRBV20-1
j_call: TRBJ2-7
clone_size: NA
cdr3_aa: CSALVVSYEQYF
cdr3_nt: TGCAGTGCTCTCGTCGTGTCCTACGAGCAGTACTTC

d_call: TRBD2
v_call: TRBV5-1
j_call: TRBJ2-3
clone_size: NA
cdr3_aa: CASSLALAGSTDTQYF
cdr3_nt: TGCGCCAGCAGCTTGGCACTAGCGGGGAGCACAGATACGCAGTATTTT

d_call: NA
v_call: TRBV29-1
j_call: TRBJ1-1
clone_size: few
cdr3_aa: CSVGDNKRF
cdr3_nt: TGCAGCGTTGGGGACAATAAGCGCTTT

d_call: NA
v_call: TRBV20-1
j_call: TRBJ1-5
clone_size: few
cdr3_aa: CSAHTPNQPQHF
cdr3_nt: TGCAGTGCCCATACCCCCAATCAGCCCCAGCATTTT

d_call: NA
v_call: TRBV4-2
j_call: TRBJ2-3
clone_size: once
cdr3_aa: CASSQDPLRTDAQYF
cdr3_nt: TGTGCCAGCAGCCAGGACCCCTTGCGTACAGATGCGCAGTATTTT

d_call: NA
v_call: TRBV4-1
j_call: TRBJ1-1
clone_size: NA
cdr3_aa: CASSQDRSRMNTEAFF
cdr3_nt: TGCGCCAGCAGCCAAGATCGGTCAAGGATGAACACTGAAGCTTTCTTT

d_call: NA
v_call: TRBV6-5
j_call: TRBJ2-7
clone_size: NA
cdr3_aa: CASRGAGDLSYEQYF
cdr3_nt: TGTGCCAGCAGGGGAGCAGGGGACCTCTCCTACGAGCAGTACTTC

d_call: NA
v_call: TRBV6-6
j_call: TRBJ1-1
clone_size: few
cdr3_aa: CASSLKELRNTEAFF
cdr3_nt: TGTGCCAGCAGTTTGAAGGAACTGAGGAACACTGAAGCTTTCTTT

d_call: NA
v_call: TRBV4-1
j_call: TRBJ2-7
clone_size: NA
cdr3_aa: CASSQEGLAYEQYF
cdr3_nt: TGCGCCAGCAGCCAAGAGGGGCTAGCGTACGAGCAGTACTTC